This TCR beta chain was retrieved from a study of blood T cell repertoires in COVID-19. Study-level background: There were acute and convalescent COVID-19 samples, and they came from the United States, Italy and Spain. PBMCs, B-cell-depleted T cells, or T cells provided the cDNA or gDNA that made up the material.

Per the original methods: Estimates of nucleated cell counts were drawn from the amplification of reference gene primers. Assay: immunoSEQ multiplex PCR; the TCRdb copy retains only in-frame clones and omits some. The DNA was the basis for D and trimming; V, J and clone size are from that table. The sample consists of about 380,000 clones, around 84% of them appearing once. In its sample, this clone was seen a few times. Other DNA sequences of this sample code for an identical CDR3. The sequencing input was peripheral blood. This TCR came from a woman aged 18-29 years with acute or convalescent COVID-19.

CDR3 loop: CASRGTSGSYNEQFF. Written as DNA, the CDR3 is TGTGCCAGCAGAGGGACTAGTGGCTCCTACAATGAGCAGTTCTTC. V usage is TRBV2 and J usage is TRBJ2-1, with TRBD2 matching over 8 bases. The CDR3 contains 15 residues. V was pared by 6 bases and J by 0 bases, with 4 bases of the junction left unmatched. Germline CDR1 is SNHLY and CDR2 is FYNNEI.